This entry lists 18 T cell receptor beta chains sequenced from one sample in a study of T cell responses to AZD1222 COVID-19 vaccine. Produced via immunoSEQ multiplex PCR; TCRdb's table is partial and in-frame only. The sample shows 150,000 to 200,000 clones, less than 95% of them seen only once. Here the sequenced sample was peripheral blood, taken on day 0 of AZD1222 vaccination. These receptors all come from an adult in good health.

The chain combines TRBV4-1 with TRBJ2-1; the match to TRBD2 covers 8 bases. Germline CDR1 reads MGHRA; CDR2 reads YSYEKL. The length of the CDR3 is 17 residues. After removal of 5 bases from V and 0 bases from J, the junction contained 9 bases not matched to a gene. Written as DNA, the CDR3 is TGCGCCAGCAGCTCCCCGAGGGGACTAGGCTCCTACAATGAGCAGTTCTTC. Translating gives CASSSPRGLGSYNEQFF.

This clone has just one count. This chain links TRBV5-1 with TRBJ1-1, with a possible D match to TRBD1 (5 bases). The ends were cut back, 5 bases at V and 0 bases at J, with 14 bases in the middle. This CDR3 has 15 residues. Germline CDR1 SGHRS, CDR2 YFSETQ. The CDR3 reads CASSSGGEVNTEAFF. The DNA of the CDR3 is TGCGCCAGCAGTTCGGGGGGAGAGGTGAACACTGAAGCTTTCTTT.

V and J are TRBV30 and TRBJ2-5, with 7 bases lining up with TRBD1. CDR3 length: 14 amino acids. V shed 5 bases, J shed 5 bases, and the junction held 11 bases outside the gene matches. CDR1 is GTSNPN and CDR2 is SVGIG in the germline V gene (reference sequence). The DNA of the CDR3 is TGTGCCTGGTACGGCAGGGGGATACAGGAGACCCAGTACTTC. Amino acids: CAWYGRGIQETQYF.

The CDR3 spells CASSESRLAGGHEQFF. DNA for the CDR3: TGTGCCAGCAGTGAATCTCGACTAGCGGGGGGCCATGAGCAGTTCTTC. The V gene is TRBV2, the J gene TRBJ2-1; 13 bases are a match to TRBD2. The V gene's germline CDR1 is SNHLY and CDR2 FYNNEI. With V trimmed by 2 bases and J by 8 bases, 6 bases remained unmatched. CDR3 length: 16 amino acids.

DNA for the CDR3: TGTGCCAGCAGTACGGGACAACCCGACACTGAAGCTTTCTTT. As protein: CASSTGQPDTEAFF. The chain combines TRBV6-1 with TRBJ1-1; maybe TRBD1 (6 bases). The CDR3 sequence is 14 residues long. CDR1 is MNHNS and CDR2 is SASEGT in the germline V gene. The V gene lost 5 bases and the J gene lost 3 bases, with 13 bases spanning the gap.

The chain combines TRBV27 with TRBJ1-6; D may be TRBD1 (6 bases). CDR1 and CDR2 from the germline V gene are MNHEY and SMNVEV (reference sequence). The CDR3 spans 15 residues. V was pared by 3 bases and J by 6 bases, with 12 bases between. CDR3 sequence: CASSFRGQSNSPLHF. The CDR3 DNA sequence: TGTGCCAGCAGTTTCCGAGGACAGAGTAATTCACCCCTCCACTTT.

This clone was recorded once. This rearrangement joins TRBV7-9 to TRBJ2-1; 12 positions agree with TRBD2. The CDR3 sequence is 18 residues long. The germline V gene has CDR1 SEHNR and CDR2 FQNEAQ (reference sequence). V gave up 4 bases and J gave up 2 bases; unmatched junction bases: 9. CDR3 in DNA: TGTGCCAGCAGCTCCTGGGGACTAGCGGGCTCTACCTACAATGAGCAGTTCTTC. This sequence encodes CASSSWGLAGSTYNEQFF.

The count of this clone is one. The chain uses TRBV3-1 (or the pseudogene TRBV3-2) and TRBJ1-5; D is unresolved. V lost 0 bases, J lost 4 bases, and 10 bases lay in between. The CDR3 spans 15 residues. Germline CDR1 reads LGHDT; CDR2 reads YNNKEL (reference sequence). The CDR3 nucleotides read TGTGCCAGCAGCCAAGATTTCGGTTCGAATCAGCCCCAGCATTTT. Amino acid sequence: CASSQDFGSNQPQHF.

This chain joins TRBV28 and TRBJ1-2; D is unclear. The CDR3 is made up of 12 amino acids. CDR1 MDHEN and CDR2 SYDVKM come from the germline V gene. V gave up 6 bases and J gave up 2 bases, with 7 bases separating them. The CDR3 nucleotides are TGTGCCAGCAGGCATTCGAACTATGGCTACACCTTC. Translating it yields CASRHSNYGYTF.

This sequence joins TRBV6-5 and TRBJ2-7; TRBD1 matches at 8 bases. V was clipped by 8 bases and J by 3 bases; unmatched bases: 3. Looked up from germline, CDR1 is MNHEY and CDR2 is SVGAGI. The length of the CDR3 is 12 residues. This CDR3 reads CASEDRGYEQYF. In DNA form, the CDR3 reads TGTGCCAGCGAAGACAGGGGCTACGAGCAGTACTTC.

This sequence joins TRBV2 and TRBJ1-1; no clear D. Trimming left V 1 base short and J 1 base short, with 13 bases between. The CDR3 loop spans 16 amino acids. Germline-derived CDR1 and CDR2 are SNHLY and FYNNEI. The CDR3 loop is CASSEDGQDPNTEAFF. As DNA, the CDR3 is TGTGCCAGCAGTGAAGACGGCCAGGACCCGAACACTGAAGCTTTCTTT.

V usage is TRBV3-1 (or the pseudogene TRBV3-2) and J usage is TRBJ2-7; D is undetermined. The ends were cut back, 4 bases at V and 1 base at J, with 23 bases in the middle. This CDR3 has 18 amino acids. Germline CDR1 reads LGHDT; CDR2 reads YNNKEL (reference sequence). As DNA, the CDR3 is TGTGCCAGCAGCCCCGCCGGGTGGGCCAAGACTGCTTCCTACGAGCAGTACTTC. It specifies CASSPAGWAKTASYEQYF.

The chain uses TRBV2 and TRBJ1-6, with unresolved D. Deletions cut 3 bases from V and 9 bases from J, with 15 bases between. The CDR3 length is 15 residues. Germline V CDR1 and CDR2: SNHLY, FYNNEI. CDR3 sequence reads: CASSESLQIGSPLHF. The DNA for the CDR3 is TGTGCCAGCAGTGAGTCCTTGCAGATAGGTTCACCCCTCCACTTT.

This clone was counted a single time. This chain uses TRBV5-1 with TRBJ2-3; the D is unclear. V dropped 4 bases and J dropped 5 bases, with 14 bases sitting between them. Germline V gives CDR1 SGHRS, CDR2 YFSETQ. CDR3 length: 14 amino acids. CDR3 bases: TGCGCCAGCAGCCCGATCGCTAAACGAGATACGCAGTATTTT. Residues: CASSPIAKRDTQYF. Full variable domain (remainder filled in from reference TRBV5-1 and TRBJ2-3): KAGVTQTPRYLIKTRGQQVTLSCSPISGHRSVSWYQQTPGQGLQFLFEYFSETQRNKGNFPGRFSGRQFSNSRSEMNVSTLELGDSALYLCASSPIAKRDTQYFGPGTRLTVL.

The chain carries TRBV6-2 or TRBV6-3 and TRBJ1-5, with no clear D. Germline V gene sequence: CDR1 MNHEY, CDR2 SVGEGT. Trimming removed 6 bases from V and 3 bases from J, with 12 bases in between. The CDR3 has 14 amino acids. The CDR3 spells CASSSNWYNQPQHF. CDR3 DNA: TGTGCCAGCAGCTCTAACTGGTACAATCAGCCCCAGCATTTT.

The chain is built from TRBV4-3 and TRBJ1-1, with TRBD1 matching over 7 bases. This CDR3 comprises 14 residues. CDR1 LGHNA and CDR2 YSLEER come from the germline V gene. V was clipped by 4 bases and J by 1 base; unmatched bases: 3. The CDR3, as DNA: TGCGCCAGCAGCCCCGGGACAGCGAACACTGAAGCTTTCTTT. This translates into CASSPGTANTEAFF.

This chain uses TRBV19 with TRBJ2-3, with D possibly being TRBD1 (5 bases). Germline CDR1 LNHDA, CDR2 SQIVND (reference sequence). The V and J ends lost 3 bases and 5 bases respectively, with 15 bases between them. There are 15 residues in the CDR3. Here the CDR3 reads CASSIETALQDTQYF. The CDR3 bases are TGTGCCAGTAGTATCGAGACAGCCTTGCAAGATACGCAGTATTTT.

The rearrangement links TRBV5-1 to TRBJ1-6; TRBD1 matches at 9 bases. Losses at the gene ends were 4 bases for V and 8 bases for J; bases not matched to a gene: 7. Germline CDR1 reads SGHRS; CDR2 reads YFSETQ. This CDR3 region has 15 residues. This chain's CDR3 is CASSPGQGWHSPLHF. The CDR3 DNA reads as TGCGCCAGCAGCCCTGGACAGGGGTGGCATTCACCCCTCCACTTT.